In its sample, the clone carrying this T cell receptor beta chain was seen a few times. This sample was taken from a study of blood T cell repertoires in COVID-19. Study-level information: Acute and convalescent COVID-19 samples came from the United States, Italy and Spain. The cDNA or gDNA used as material had been derived from T cells, B-cell-depleted T cells, or PBMCs.

The CDR3 is 13 residues long. CDR1 and CDR2 (germline): SQVTM, ANQGSEA. Trimming removed 6 bases from V and 3 bases from J, with 12 bases in between. Original data processing: From reference gene primer amplification, estimates of nucleated cell counts were derived. Assay used: immunoSEQ multiplex PCR; TCRdb lists only in-frame clones, some missing. V and J calls and clone size follow that table, whereas D and trimming were derived from the DNA. The sample consists of under 95,000 clones, 70% to 90% of them appearing once. This clonotype was obtained from a man aged 40-50 years with acute or convalescent COVID-19. This rearrangement joins TRBV29-1 to TRBJ1-5, with D possibly TRBD1 on 5 matching bases. Sequencing used peripheral blood. The CDR3 spells CSVTDSYNQPQHF. CDR3 nucleotide sequence: TGCAGCGTGACCGACAGCTACAATCAGCCCCAGCATTTT.